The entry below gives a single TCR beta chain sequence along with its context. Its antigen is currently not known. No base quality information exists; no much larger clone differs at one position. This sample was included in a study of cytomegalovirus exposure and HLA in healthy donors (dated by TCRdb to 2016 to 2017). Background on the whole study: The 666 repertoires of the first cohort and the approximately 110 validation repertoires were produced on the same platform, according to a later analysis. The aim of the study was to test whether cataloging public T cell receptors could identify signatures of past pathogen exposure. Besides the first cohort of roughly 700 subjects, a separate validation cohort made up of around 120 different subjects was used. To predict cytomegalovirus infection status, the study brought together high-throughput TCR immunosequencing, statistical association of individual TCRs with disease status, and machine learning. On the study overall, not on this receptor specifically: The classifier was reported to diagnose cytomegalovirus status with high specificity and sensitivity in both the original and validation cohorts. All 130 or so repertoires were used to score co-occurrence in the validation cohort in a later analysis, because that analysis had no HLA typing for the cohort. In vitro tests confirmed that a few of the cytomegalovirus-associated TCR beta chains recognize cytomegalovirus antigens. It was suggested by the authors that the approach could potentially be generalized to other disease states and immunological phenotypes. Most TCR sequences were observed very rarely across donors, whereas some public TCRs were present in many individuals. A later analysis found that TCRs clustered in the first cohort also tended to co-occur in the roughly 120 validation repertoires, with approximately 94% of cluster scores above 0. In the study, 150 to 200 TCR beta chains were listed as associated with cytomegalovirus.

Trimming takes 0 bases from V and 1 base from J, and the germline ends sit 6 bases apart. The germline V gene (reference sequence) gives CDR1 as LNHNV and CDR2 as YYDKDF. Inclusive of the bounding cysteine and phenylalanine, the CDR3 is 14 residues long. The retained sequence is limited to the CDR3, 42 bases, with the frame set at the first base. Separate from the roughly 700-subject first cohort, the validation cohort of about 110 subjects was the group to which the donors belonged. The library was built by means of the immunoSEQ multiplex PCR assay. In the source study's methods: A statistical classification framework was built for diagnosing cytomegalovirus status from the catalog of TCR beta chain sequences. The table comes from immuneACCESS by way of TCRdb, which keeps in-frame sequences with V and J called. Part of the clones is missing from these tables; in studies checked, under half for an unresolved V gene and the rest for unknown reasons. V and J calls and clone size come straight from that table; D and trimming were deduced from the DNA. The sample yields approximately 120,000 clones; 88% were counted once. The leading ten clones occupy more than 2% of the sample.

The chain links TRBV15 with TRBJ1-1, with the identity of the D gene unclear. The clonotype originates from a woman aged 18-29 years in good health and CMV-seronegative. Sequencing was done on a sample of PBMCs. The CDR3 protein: CATSRDSRNTEAFF. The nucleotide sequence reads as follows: TGTGCCACCAGCAGAGATTCGAGGAACACTGAAGCTTTCTTT. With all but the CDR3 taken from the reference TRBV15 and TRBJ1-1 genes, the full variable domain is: DAMVIQNPRYQVTQFGKPVTLSCSQTLNHNVMYWYQQKSSQAPKLLFHYYDKDFNNEADTPDNFQSRRPNTSFCFLDIRSPGLGDTAMYLCATSRDSRNTEAFFGQGTRLTVV.